This T cell receptor beta chain was recorded in a study of shared clonotypes between healthy human individuals. Notes on the study in general: Represented diversity (both genetic and exposure-history) was limited by the small number of donors.

The protocol was immunoSEQ multiplex PCR, while the TCRdb copy is restricted to in-frame clones and leaves out a portion. The sample comprises 150,000 to 200,000 clones, approximately 92% of which are singletons, and around 0.067% rests with the top ten. Trimming took 6 bases from V and 2 from J, leaving 4 bases between them. The V gene's germline CDR1 is KGHSH and CDR2 LQKENI. CDR3 length: 11 residues. With regard to this clone: Its antigen is still unknown.

The receptor was derived from a woman younger than 45 in good health. The specimen was naive CD4+ T cells sorted from blood. The sample's subset: CD45RA+ positively selected. The J gene is TRBJ2-5, the V gene TRBV18; D is undetermined. In DNA form, the CDR3 reads TGTGCCAGCTCTATTCAAGAGACCCAGTACTTC. It encodes CASSIQETQYF.